The 20 T cell receptor beta chains below come from one sample, sequenced in a study of vaccination and CD4 T cells after COVID-19. Time point meaning: late sampling 161 to 241 days after vaccination in a few convalescent patients. As to treatment: approximately 11-day PBMC culture with coronavirus spike peptide pools or control peptides (ViraFEST assay). Their antigens are not known. With the Oncomine TCR Beta short-read assay, DNA from cultured CD4+ T cells was sequenced. One entry per CDR3 protein, called by TCRdb with MiXCR from the PCR reads. The sample shows approximately 22,000 distinct CDR3 sequences, around 39% of them seen only once. The source was CD4+ T cells from blood, cultured in vitro, collected about 7 months after SARS-CoV-2 vaccination. These receptors originate from a human donor who had recovered from COVID-19.

The V call is TRBV4-1, the J call TRBJ2-1; D is possibly TRBD2 (5 bases). CDR3 length: 17 amino acids. Germline V gene lookup returns CDR1 MGHRA and CDR2 YSYEKL. The germline V and J ends were trimmed by 2 bases and 1 base, with 15 bases remaining between them. The CDR3 sequence: CASSQNPTGISYNEQFF. The CDR3 bases are TGCGCCAGCAGCCAAAATCCTACGGGAATTTCCTACAATGAGCAGTTCTTC.

V usage is TRBV20-1 and J usage is TRBJ1-2; possibly TRBD1 for D (5 bases). The germline gives CDR1 DFQATT, CDR2 SNEGSKA (reference sequence). The CDR3 runs 12 residues. Trimming removed 5 bases from V and 7 bases from J, with 14 bases in between. The CDR3 region is CSAADSGLGYTF. The CDR3 nucleotides are TGCAGTGCTGCCGATTCGGGACTTGGCTACACCTTC.

The chain carries TRBV20-1 and TRBJ2-7; D uncertain. This CDR3 comprises 14 residues. CDR1 is DFQATT and CDR2 is SNEGSKA in the germline V gene (reference sequence). The ends were cut back, 0 bases at V and 0 bases at J, with 9 bases in the middle. The CDR3 bases are TGCAGTGCTAGAGATAGGACCAACTCCTACGAGCAGTACTTC. It is translated as CSARDRTNSYEQYF.

The gene calls are TRBV20-1 and TRBJ2-1; 8 bases are shared with TRBD2. The CDR3 sequence is 11 residues long. V was clipped by 3 bases and J by 15 bases; unmatched bases: 7. The germline V gene has CDR1 DFQATT and CDR2 SNEGSKA (reference sequence). CDR3: CSASAGRVPFF. CDR3 nucleotides: TGCAGTGCTAGTGCCGGGAGGGTACCGTTCTTC.

The gene calls are TRBV10-3 and TRBJ2-5, with D perhaps matching TRBD2 (5 bases). This CDR3 comprises 16 residues. The germline gives CDR1 ENHRY, CDR2 SYGVKD. V was clipped by 0 bases and J by 3 bases, with 14 bases between them. In nucleotides, the CDR3 is TGTGCCATCAGTGAGTCGACTCCCAGCGGAGAAGAGACCCAGTACTTC. Translation gives CAISESTPSGEETQYF.

The chain employs TRBV20-1 and TRBJ2-1; perhaps TRBD2 as D (6 bases). Trimming took off 1 base at V and 10 bases at J, with 11 bases between the two ends. This CDR3 region has 12 residues. CDR1 is DFQATT and CDR2 is SNEGSKA in the germline V gene (reference sequence). The CDR3 coding sequence is TGCAGTGCTAGAGTCACGGGAGACGAGCAGTTCTTC. This encodes CSARVTGDEQFF.

This chain connects TRBV28 to TRBJ2-7; D uncertain. Trimming took off 3 bases at V and 3 bases at J, with 15 bases between the two ends. The V gene's germline CDR1 is MDHEN and CDR2 SYDVKM. The length of the CDR3 is 15 residues. The CDR3 nucleotides read TGTGCCAGCAGTTTCGGTGGTACCGAAATCTACGAGCAGTACTTC. Encoded protein: CASSFGGTEIYEQYF.

This sequence joins TRBV6-1 and TRBJ2-1; D unclear. The germline gives CDR1 MNHNS, CDR2 SASEGT. Trimming removed 3 bases from V and 3 bases from J, with 15 bases in between. The CDR3 contains 16 residues. This chain's CDR3 is CASSDWHATLYNEQFF. CDR3 nucleotides: TGTGCCAGCAGTGATTGGCATGCCACCCTCTACAATGAGCAGTTCTTC.

This clonotype was found a few times. The chain carries TRBV20-1 and TRBJ1-3; D gene uncertain. The CDR3 contains 13 residues. V gave up 6 bases and J gave up 4 bases, with 13 bases separating them. Germline values: CDR1 DFQATT, CDR2 SNEGSKA (reference sequence). The CDR3 DNA reads TGCAGTGCCCTTGACCCAGCGGGAAACACCATATATTTT. Translation gives CSALDPAGNTIYF.

The chain couples TRBV7-9 to TRBJ2-7; tentatively, D is TRBD2 (6 bases). CDR1 and CDR2 from the germline V gene are SEHNR and FQNEAQ (reference sequence). The CDR3 runs to 14 residues. The V gene lost 5 bases and the J gene lost 4 bases, with 15 bases spanning the gap. DNA for the CDR3: TGTGCCAGCAGCGGTCGCGGGAACCAGTACGAGCAGTACTTC. It translates to CASSGRGNQYEQYF.

The V call is TRBV19, the J call TRBJ2-7, with D uncertain. The CDR3 is made up of 12 amino acids. Per germline, CDR1 LNHDA and CDR2 SQIVND (reference sequence). V lost 4 bases and J lost 3, with 7 bases in between. Here the CDR3 DNA reads TGTGCCAGTAGTAAGACCCGCTACGAGCAGTACTTC. Translation gives CASSKTRYEQYF.

V gene TRBV6-1 combines with J gene TRBJ1-5; D is perhaps TRBD1 (6 bases). Trimming took 7 bases from V and 0 from J, leaving 10 bases between them. The CDR3 has 14 amino acids. Germline V CDR1 and CDR2: MNHNS, SASEGT. The CDR3 here is CASMEGVSNQPQHF. The CDR3 DNA reads as TGTGCCAGCATGGAGGGGGTTAGCAATCAGCCCCAGCATTTT.

A few counts support this clonotype. This rearrangement joins TRBV7-2 to TRBJ2-7; D unresolved. Germline-derived CDR1 and CDR2 are SGHTA and FQGNSA. CDR3 length: 14 residues. The ends were cut back, 6 bases at V and 0 bases at J, with 12 bases in the middle. The CDR3 protein is CASSPDRFSYEQYF. CDR3 in DNA: TGTGCCAGCAGTCCCGACCGTTTCTCCTACGAGCAGTACTTC.

In this sample, this clonotype turned up a few times. The chain links TRBV29-1 to TRBJ2-1; unclear D gene. CDR1 is SQVTM, CDR2 ANQGSEA, per germline. Deletions cut 0 bases from V and 8 bases from J, with 8 bases between. The CDR3 sequence is 12 residues long. CDR3 protein: CSVEDVTDEQFF. In nucleotides, the CDR3 is TGCAGCGTTGAAGATGTAACCGATGAGCAGTTCTTC.

This clonotype was counted only a few times. V usage is TRBV19 and J usage is TRBJ2-6, with 10 nucleotides matching TRBD1. Germline-derived CDR1 and CDR2 are LNHDA and SQIVND (reference sequence). The CDR3 sequence is 17 residues long. The V gene end was trimmed by 5 bases and the J gene end by 2 bases; junction bases not matched to a gene: 6. CDR3: CASSSRQGAPGANVLTF. The CDR3 DNA reads as TGTGCCAGTAGTTCCCGACAGGGGGCGCCTGGGGCCAACGTCCTGACTTTC.

This clonotype was counted between two and nine times. This chain joins TRBV7-2 and TRBJ1-2; D unresolved. Between the trimmed V and J ends, which lost 5 bases and 8 bases, there was a span of 18 bases. The CDR3 has 14 residues. Germline V gene lookup returns CDR1 SGHTA and CDR2 FQGNSA. The CDR3 DNA reads as TGTGCCAGCAGCCCAAGCCAGACTCTGCGGGGCTACACCTTC. Its protein product is CASSPSQTLRGYTF.

This sequence joins TRBV20-1 and TRBJ2-1, with D tentatively TRBD2 (5 bases). Trimming shortened V by 5 bases and J by 5 bases, and 13 bases separated the two germline ends. The CDR3 is 13 amino acids. The germline CDR1 and CDR2 sequences are DFQATT and SNEGSKA (reference sequence). CDR3 in amino acids: CSAHSGIDNEQFF. The CDR3 nucleotides are TGCAGTGCTCACTCCGGGATCGACAATGAGCAGTTCTTC.

This clonotype was counted a few times. V is TRBV20-1 and J is TRBJ2-7; 8 nucleotides match TRBD1. CDR3 size: 12 residues. The junction had 3 bases not matched to a gene; V was cut back by 6 bases and J by 2 bases. Germline-derived CDR1 and CDR2 are DFQATT and SNEGSKA (reference sequence). The CDR3 sequence: CSATGQAYEQYF. The CDR3 DNA is TGCAGTGCAACGGGACAGGCCTACGAGCAGTACTTC.

The genes are TRBV20-1 and TRBJ1-5; 7 bases align to TRBD1. Germline V gives CDR1 DFQATT, CDR2 SNEGSKA (reference sequence). The ends lost 6 bases at V and 0 bases at J; junction bases unmatched: 8. The CDR3 spans 15 residues. The CDR3 DNA reads TGCAGTGCCGACGGGACAGAATATAGCAATCAGCCCCAGCATTTT. It is translated as CSADGTEYSNQPQHF.

This clonotype was detected a few times. CDR3 DNA sequence: TGTGCCAGTAGTGCAACCCTAGGGGAGACCCAGTACTTC. Its translation: CASSATLGETQYF. V is TRBV19 and J is TRBJ2-5; D is undetermined. V lost 5 bases and J 5 bases, leaving 12 bases between the germline ends. This CDR3 is built from 13 residues. Germline values: CDR1 LNHDA, CDR2 SQIVND (reference sequence).